This TCR beta chain originates from a study of blood T cell repertoires in COVID-19. Deletions cut 4 bases from V and 2 bases from J, with 15 bases between. The germline gives CDR1 LGHNA, CDR2 YNFKEQ. The CDR3 covers 17 residues. TCRdb keeps only in-frame clones here, not all; method: immunoSEQ multiplex PCR. The sample shows 130,000 to 150,000 clones, 84% of them seen only once. This receptor was identified in a human donor in a cohort sampled during active COVID-19. The chain carries TRBV4-2 and TRBJ2-6, with D perhaps TRBD1 (5 bases). Input material: peripheral blood. CDR3 sequence: CASSRSPREAGANVLTF. For the CDR3, the DNA is TGTGCCAGCAGCCGATCCCCCAGGGAAGCTGGGGCCAACGTCCTGACTTTC.